This T cell receptor (beta chain) is drawn from a study of beta chain features in type 1 diabetes. Findings and limits, study-wide: Whether TCRB rearrangement is influenced by HLA type went unresolved here. Type 1 diabetes patients had moderately but significantly shorter TCRB CDR3s in all four CD4+ subsets.

Expressed TCRB transcripts were sequenced because the entire RNA isolate underwent reverse transcription. Using immunoSEQ multiplex PCR, the repertoire was profiled, and TCRdb retains in-frame clones only, with some absent. Found here are 200,000 to 300,000 clones, about 20% of them singletons; the top ten hold more than 0.025%. V trimming: 3 bases; J trimming: 4 bases; junction bases outside the gene matches: 13. CDR3 length: 18 amino acids. CDR1 and CDR2 from the germline V gene are SGDLS and YYNGEE. In its sample, this clone was seen a few times. The antigen is unknown. Cell sorting via CD45RO/CCR7/CD25/CD127/CD95/CD27 was performed to obtain CD4+ naive, central memory, regulatory and stem cell-like memory cells.

The TCR comes from a woman aged 35 to 49 with type 1 diabetes. This chain connects TRBV9 to TRBJ2-1; 10 positions agree with TRBD2. The sequencing input was naive CD4+ T cells from blood. CDR3 loop: CASSAIHVTSGVYNEQFF. The CDR3 DNA is TGTGCCAGCAGCGCCATCCATGTCACTAGCGGGGTGTACAATGAGCAGTTCTTC.